The 9 T cell receptor beta chains presented below share a single source sample, sequenced in a study of multiple sclerosis patients with progressive multifocal leukoencephalopathy. Time point of the sample: before natalizumab initiation. Data came from immunoSEQ multiplex PCR; TCRdb stores just in-frame clones and leaves some out. The sample includes about 32,000 clones, around 93% of them seen just once. Sequenced sample: PBMCs. These receptors originate from a young man with multiple sclerosis.

The chain employs TRBV19 and TRBJ2-6; D assignment may be TRBD1 or TRBD2 (5 bases each). Germline values: CDR1 LNHDA, CDR2 SQIVND (reference sequence). The V and J ends lost 4 bases and 4 bases respectively, with 17 bases between them. There are 17 residues in the CDR3. CDR3: CASSTTHGGSGANVLTF. The DNA for the CDR3 is TGTGCCAGTAGTACCACCCATGGGGGATCCGGGGCCAACGTCCTGACTTTC.

The chain couples TRBV4-3 to TRBJ1-3; no reliable D call. Germline V lookup: CDR1 LGHNA, CDR2 YSLEER. V lost 0 bases, J lost 6 bases, and 9 bases lay in between. The CDR3 consists of 14 residues. The CDR3 DNA is TGCGCCAGCAGCCAAGATGTACAGCCAAACACCATATATTTT. Translating gives CASSQDVQPNTIYF.

The CDR3 DNA sequence: TGCGCCAGCAGTAACCATCAGGGTTTTGGGGCCAACGTCCTGACTTTC. Its translation: CASSNHQGFGANVLTF. V and J are TRBV10-1 and TRBJ2-6; maybe TRBD1 (5 bases). Trimming pared 5 bases from V and 3 bases from J, leaving 14 bases between. The CDR3 sequence is 16 residues long. Germline loops: CDR1 WNHNN, CDR2 SYGVQD (reference sequence).

This clone was seen once. CDR3 coding DNA: TGCGCCAGCAGCCAAGATAGTCGCGGGAGTGGGTTCAGGGAGCTGTTTTTT. Translation: CASSQDSRGSGFRELFF. The chain uses TRBV4-3 and TRBJ2-2; 7 positions agree with TRBD2. V shed 0 bases, J shed 9 bases, and the junction held 13 bases outside the gene matches. The CDR3 has 17 residues. Germline V gives CDR1 LGHNA, CDR2 YSLEER.

This chain connects TRBV4-1 to TRBJ2-3; D is undetermined. The CDR3 consists of 12 residues. V was shortened by 1 base and J by 8 bases, with 7 bases between the two germline ends. The germline V gene has CDR1 MGHRA and CDR2 YSYEKL. CDR3 in DNA: TGCGCCAGCAGCCAAGGGAAGGGTACGCAGTATTTT. As protein: CASSQGKGTQYF.

This clone was seen more than once but under ten times. This chain connects TRBV7-9 to TRBJ2-5; D unclear. The CDR3 loop spans 13 amino acids. Germline lookup yields CDR1 SEHNR and CDR2 FQNEAQ (reference sequence). Deletions cut 1 base from V and 1 base from J, with 4 bases between. This CDR3 reads CASSLVVQETQYF. DNA for the CDR3: TGTGCCAGCAGCTTAGTGGTCCAAGAGACCCAGTACTTC.

The chain uses TRBV7-2 and TRBJ1-5, with D uncertain. CDR3 size: 14 residues. Germline assignment: CDR1 SGHTA and CDR2 FQGNSA. Trimming took 1 base from V and 5 from J, leaving 9 bases between them. The CDR3 sequence: CASSLGGKDQPQHF. The CDR3 coding sequence is TGTGCCAGCAGCTTAGGGGGAAAGGATCAGCCCCAGCATTTT.

This clone has a single count. V usage is TRBV19 and J usage is TRBJ1-2; unclear D gene. The V end lost 6 bases, the J end lost 6 bases, and 11 bases lay between the germline ends. The length of the CDR3 is 12 residues. Germline V gives CDR1 LNHDA, CDR2 SQIVND (reference sequence). The CDR3 DNA reads as TGTGCCAGTAGCCCCTTCGGTGATGGCTACACCTTC. Protein: CASSPFGDGYTF.

This chain links TRBV7-2 with TRBJ1-5; D call uncertain. The ends were cut back, 5 bases at V and 7 bases at J, with 12 bases in the middle. The germline V gene encodes CDR1 SGHTA and CDR2 FQGNSA. CDR3 length: 13 residues. The CDR3 DNA reads TGTGCCAGCAGCGTGGAGGGCGGCCAGCCCCAGCATTTT. It is translated as CASSVEGGQPQHF.